The TCR beta chain under discussion was sequenced for a study of blood T cells in healthy people across ages. Study findings and constraints: Diversity was higher, and naive CD4+ cells more numerous, in long-lived donors than in aged donors.

With a J-beta primer mix and a sample-barcoded 5' primer, a second PCR ran about 7 to 12 cycles. TCRdb processed the 5' RACE reads anew with MiXCR; each CDR3 protein has one entry. The repertoire holds around 800,000 distinct CDR3 sequences, with more than 25% as singletons. The CDR3 extends over 17 amino acids. V lost 0 bases, J lost 10 bases, and 16 bases stayed unmatched. Germline assignment: CDR1 LGHDT and CDR2 YNNKEL (reference sequence). As concerns this clonotype: Its antigen is not identified.

These records were also assigned to another study, of T cells of mothers and their children. That study adds: A few healthy Caucasian mothers, along with their six children, served as the donors.

The source material was blood. The TCR originated in a boy under 18 in good health. The rearrangement joins TRBV3-1 to TRBJ2-7; 9 bases match TRBD1. The CDR3 protein is CASSQDGAGQGLIRQYF. In nucleotides, the CDR3 is TGTGCCAGCAGCCAAGATGGGGCGGGACAGGGCCTCATTAGACAGTACTTC.